Below are 20 T cell receptor beta chains sequenced from a single sample in a study of T cells after yellow fever vaccination. TCRdb processed the 5' RACE reads anew with MiXCR; each CDR3 protein has one entry. Among 300,000 to 350,000 distinct CDR3 sequences, about 8.3% were seen once, and the ten largest hold 17%. Here the sequenced sample was PBMCs, taken roughly 46 days after the first yellow fever vaccination. These receptors were taken from a man aged 18-30 years who received the YFV17D yellow fever vaccine.

This clonotype was counted only a few times. The V gene is TRBV12-3 or TRBV12-4, the J gene TRBJ1-5; D is ambiguous. CDR3 length: 15 residues. V was cut by 4 bases and J by 6 bases, with 16 bases left in between. CDR3 sequence (DNA): TGTGCCAGCAGTTCAAGACCCGACAAAGGTCAGCCCCAGCATTTT. Translated: CASSSRPDKGQPQHF.

This clonotype has only a few counts. This chain links TRBV4-2 with TRBJ2-3, with 15 bases fitting TRBD2. The CDR3 has 21 amino acids. The germline V gene encodes CDR1 LGHNA and CDR2 YNFKEQ. J gave up 0 bases and V 2 bases, and 12 bases lay outside the gene matches. The CDR3 spells CASSQKGTSGGTRPSTDTQYF. The CDR3 nucleotides read TGTGCCAGCAGCCAAAAGGGGACTAGCGGGGGGACCCGACCTAGCACAGATACGCAGTATTTT.

This clonotype was seen ten or more times. The chain carries TRBV20-1 and TRBJ1-5, with D uncertain. V dropped 3 bases and J dropped 1 base, with 7 bases sitting between them. Germline lookup yields CDR1 DFQATT and CDR2 SNEGSKA (reference sequence). The CDR3 sequence is 13 residues long. CDR3 protein: CSARSGSNQPQHF. The CDR3 region has the DNA TGCAGTGCTAGGTCGGGGAGCAATCAGCCCCAGCATTTT.

The chain uses TRBV28 and TRBJ1-3; D unclear. V was shortened by 5 bases and J by 4 bases, with 18 bases between the two germline ends. Germline V gene lookup returns CDR1 MDHEN and CDR2 SYDVKM. This CDR3 contains 16 residues. CDR3 nucleotides: TGTGCCAGCAGTGTTCCGGGAGCCCGGGAGGGAAACACCATATATTTT. Translating gives CASSVPGAREGNTIYF.

The chain employs TRBV18 and TRBJ2-6, with 10 bases lining up with TRBD1. Germline CDR1 KGHSH, CDR2 LQKENI. V lost 1 base and J lost 0; bases outside the gene matches: 3. The CDR3 runs to 18 residues. CDR3 sequence: CASSPQDRGSSGANVLTF. DNA of the CDR3: TGTGCCAGCTCACCACAGGACAGGGGGAGCTCTGGGGCCAACGTCCTGACTTTC.

This clonotype was picked up a small number of times. The chain employs TRBV5-6 and TRBJ1-2; D unclear. Trimming removed 0 bases from V and 4 bases from J, with 13 bases in between. The germline V gene encodes CDR1 SGHDT and CDR2 YYEEEE. The CDR3 covers 15 residues. The CDR3 DNA is TGTGCCAGCAGCTTGGCGAGGACGGCGCCCTATGGCTACACCTTC. Residues: CASSLARTAPYGYTF.

CDR3 sequence reads: CASSSPYRGLSYEQYF. The CDR3 DNA reads as TGTGCCAGCAGCTCCCCTTACAGGGGGCTCTCCTACGAGCAGTACTTC. The V and J genes are TRBV5-6 and TRBJ2-7, with 9 bases identical to TRBD1. This CDR3 is 16 amino acids long. V was clipped by 3 bases and J by 0 bases; unmatched bases: 7. Germline-derived CDR1 and CDR2 are SGHDT and YYEEEE.

This chain joins TRBV29-1 and TRBJ2-1; D is uncertain. Per germline, CDR1 SQVTM and CDR2 ANQGSEA. Deletions cut 4 bases from V and 7 bases from J, with 5 bases between. The CDR3 loop spans 10 amino acids. For the CDR3, the DNA is TGCAGCGTTGTGGGGAATGAGCAGTTCTTC. As protein: CSVVGNEQFF.

The chain joins TRBV7-7 to TRBJ2-5, with 9 bases matching TRBD2. The CDR3 spans 16 residues. Germline lookup yields CDR1 SSHAT and CDR2 FNYEAQ (reference sequence). V gave up 2 bases and J gave up 5 bases; unmatched junction bases: 9. The CDR3 DNA follows: TGTGCCAGCAGCTTATTCGGGCTAGCGGGGCAGGAGACCCAGTACTTC. This sequence encodes CASSLFGLAGQETQYF.

This clonotype has just a few counts. V and J are TRBV20-1 and TRBJ2-5, with TRBD2 identical over 8 bases. The CDR3 contains 15 residues. After removal of 1 base from V and 4 bases from J, the junction contained 8 bases not matched to a gene. Looked up from germline, CDR1 is DFQATT and CDR2 is SNEGSKA (reference sequence). CDR3 amino acids: CSARVFGGAGETQYF. The DNA of the CDR3 is TGCAGTGCTAGAGTTTTCGGGGGGGCCGGAGAGACCCAGTACTTC.

The J gene is TRBJ1-2, the V gene TRBV4-2; D may be TRBD1 (5 bases). V dropped 2 bases and J dropped 6 bases, with 10 bases sitting between them. The CDR3 has 13 residues. CDR1 and CDR2 (germline): LGHNA, YNFKEQ. The CDR3 DNA sequence: TGTGCCAGCAGCCAAAGGCTGACAGATGGCTACACCTTC. It codes for CASSQRLTDGYTF.

The table lists this clonotype with a few counts. V and J are TRBV4-1 and TRBJ1-2; D might be TRBD1 (5 bases). V lost 4 bases, J lost 4 bases, and 19 bases lay in between. This CDR3 comprises 16 residues. Germline V gene sequence: CDR1 MGHRA, CDR2 YSYEKL. The CDR3, as DNA: TGCGCCAGCAGCCTCTCGTCGGGCAGGGCGGGCTATGGCTACACCTTC. This translates into CASSLSSGRAGYGYTF.

This clonotype was counted between two and nine times. This chain's CDR3 is CASNQGQTYEQYF. The CDR3 DNA follows: TGTGCCAGCAACCAGGGCCAAACCTACGAGCAGTACTTC. The chain is built from TRBV12-3 or TRBV12-4 and TRBJ2-7; D might be TRBD1 (5 bases). The CDR3 loop spans 13 amino acids. Trimming left V 7 bases short and J 2 bases short, with 12 bases between.

The chain employs TRBV11-2 and TRBJ2-1, with 7 bases aligning to TRBD1. CDR1 and CDR2 from the germline V gene are SGHAT and FQNNGV. The V gene end was trimmed by 8 bases and the J gene end by 7 bases; junction bases not matched to a gene: 11. CDR3 size: 14 residues. CDR3 loop: CASSRDSDWNEQFF. As DNA, the CDR3 is TGTGCCAGCTCGAGGGACAGCGATTGGAATGAGCAGTTCTTC.

The chain joins TRBV28 to TRBJ1-2; D call uncertain. The CDR3 extends over 11 amino acids. Trimming shortened V by 3 bases and J by 6 bases, and 5 bases separated the two germline ends. Looked up from germline, CDR1 is MDHEN and CDR2 is SYDVKM. CDR3 sequence (DNA): TGTGCCAGCAGTTTTTTAGATGGCTACACCTTC. Encoded protein: CASSFLDGYTF.

This clonotype was counted only a few times. CDR3 sequence reads: CASSSPFSGANVLTF. CDR3 nucleotides: TGTGCCAGCAGCTCACCCTTCTCTGGGGCCAACGTCCTGACTTTC. V gene TRBV7-3 combines with J gene TRBJ2-6; D not resolved. Germline values: CDR1 SGHTA, CDR2 FQGTGA. Trimming cost V 4 bases and J 0 bases, with 7 bases left between them. The CDR3 contains 15 residues.

This clonotype has a handful of counts. The V gene is TRBV4-1, the J gene TRBJ2-3; possibly TRBD1 or TRBD2 for D (6 bases each). Trimming stripped 4 bases from V and 0 bases from J, with 23 bases between. Germline CDR1 reads MGHRA; CDR2 reads YSYEKL. There are 19 residues in the CDR3. The CDR3 is CASSLSPGAPLGSTDTQYF. In DNA form, the CDR3 reads TGCGCCAGCAGCCTTTCCCCGGGGGCGCCTCTAGGTAGCACAGATACGCAGTATTTT.

This clonotype has more than one count but fewer than ten. The chain couples TRBV11-2 to TRBJ2-5, with 7 bases matching TRBD2. The germline CDR1 and CDR2 sequences are SGHAT and FQNNGV. The CDR3 contains 16 residues. The ends lost 1 base at V and 5 bases at J; junction bases unmatched: 10. CDR3 sequence reads: CASSLGVGGLEETQYF. CDR3 sequence (DNA): TGTGCCAGCAGCTTAGGGGTGGGAGGGTTAGAGGAGACCCAGTACTTC.

The chain joins TRBV12-3 or TRBV12-4 to TRBJ2-3; possibly TRBD1 or TRBD2 for D (5 bases each). Trimming removed 5 bases from V and 0 bases from J, with 24 bases in between. This CDR3 has 19 amino acids. The CDR3 nucleotides read TGTGCCAGCAGTCCCCCCCGTGGGGGTTTAGCCGAAAGCACAGATACGCAGTATTTT. It specifies CASSPPRGGLAESTDTQYF.

This clonotype turned up a few times. V and J are TRBV5-4 and TRBJ1-1; no clear D. CDR3 length equals 12 residues. The germline CDR1 and CDR2 sequences are SGHNT and YYREEE (reference sequence). V gave up 2 bases and J gave up 8 bases, with 10 bases separating them. CDR3 nucleotide sequence: TGTGCCAGCAGCTTTTCTATCGGGGAAGCTTTCTTT. It is translated as CASSFSIGEAFF.